The source of this TCR beta chain is a study of blood T cell repertoires in COVID-19 (TCRdb year 2020). Background for the entire study: For ImmuneRACE Cohort 3, a participant was defined as recovered based on two consecutive negative NP/OP PCR tests, clearance by a healthcare professional, or resolution of symptoms. The collaborator samples originated in the United States, Italy and Spain and spanned the acute and convalescent phases of COVID-19. The prospective study material was composed of cDNA or gDNA derived from T cells, B-cell-depleted T cells, or PBMCs. A de-identified subject ID, COVID-19 status, age in years and sex were almost always included in the sample metadata. The dataset comprised deeply sampled blood TCRbeta repertoires from subjects exposed to, actively infected with, or recovered from COVID-19. Where available, HLA class I and class II types were taken from metadata supplied by the sample provider and were not determined by assay-based typing. Samples came from the ongoing ImmuneRACE study (first 160 participants) plus 1,254 subjects from 6 global collaborators. The repertoires were released in a freely available public database meant as a resource for research on the immune response to SARS-CoV-2.

Taken from cysteine to phenylalanine, the CDR3 has 16 residues. CDR3 DNA only is kept here, 48 bases in frame from base 1. The germline V gene yields SGDLS for CDR1 and YYNGEE for CDR2. Trimming takes 3 bases from V and 0 bases from J, and the germline ends sit 15 bases apart. Participants in the prospective study were enrolled through a virtual design, were aged roughly 18 to 90 years, and lived in 24 United States geographic areas. To assign participants to cohorts, the prospective study relied on clinical history that participants themselves reported in a screening survey and a study questionnaire. Mobile phlebotomists in the prospective study collected whole blood, serum and a nasopharyngeal or oropharyngeal swab from every participant. Participants in the prospective study had the option to provide additional blood draws and questionnaires over a roughly 2-month period. Before DNA extraction, blood samples from the prospective study were shipped at room temperature or frozen.

The immunoSEQ Assay, a bias-controlled multiplex PCR, was used to amplify TCRbeta CDR3 regions from genomic DNA. Per the original workflow: The number of nucleated cells in each sample was estimated from the amplification of reference gene primers within the assay. To quantify the absolute abundance of each unique TCRbeta CDR3 rearrangement, sequence reads were collapsed and filtered. Productive Simpson clonality was computed per sample as the square root of Simpson's diversity index over productive rearrangements. TCRdb obtained this table from immuneACCESS and retained in-frame rearrangements with V and J assigned. These tables miss some clones; where compared with another copy, unresolved V genes account for less than half of the shortfall, and the remainder is unexplained. The V and J calls and clone size are taken from that table; D and trimming were inferred from the DNA. This sample comprises about 170,000 clones, 65% to 80% of them detected only once. The top ten clonotypes cover roughly 19% of the sample.

Beyond this particular receptor, the publication reports: Clinical and demographic metadata were provided uncurated, with the amount varying by source and participant.

Worth noting for this clone: It has no known antigen specificity. No much larger clonotype is one base removed from it; base qualities were not supplied.

The chain is assembled from TRBV9 and TRBJ1-1; a weak D assignment points to TRBD1 (6 bases agree). The origin of this receptor is a woman between 70 and 85 years old in a cohort exposed to, infected with or recovered from COVID-19 (not recorded which). Input material: PBMCs or T cells enriched from blood (not recorded which). The DNA is TGTGCCAGCAGCGCCGGGTTCGGGGACATGAACACTGAAGCTTTCTTT. Its translation reads: CASSAGFGDMNTEAFF.